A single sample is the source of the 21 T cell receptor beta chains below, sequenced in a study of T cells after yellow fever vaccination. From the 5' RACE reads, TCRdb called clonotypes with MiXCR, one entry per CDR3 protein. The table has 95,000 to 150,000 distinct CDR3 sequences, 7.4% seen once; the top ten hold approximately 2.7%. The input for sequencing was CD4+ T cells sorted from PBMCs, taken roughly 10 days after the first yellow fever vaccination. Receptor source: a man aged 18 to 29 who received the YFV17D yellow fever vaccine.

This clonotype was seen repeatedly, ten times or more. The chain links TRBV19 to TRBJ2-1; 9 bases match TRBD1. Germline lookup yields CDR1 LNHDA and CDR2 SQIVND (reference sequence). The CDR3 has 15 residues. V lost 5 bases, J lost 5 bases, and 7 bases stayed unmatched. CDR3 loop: CASSDWDRADNEQFF. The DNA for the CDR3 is TGTGCCAGTAGTGATTGGGACAGGGCGGACAATGAGCAGTTCTTC.

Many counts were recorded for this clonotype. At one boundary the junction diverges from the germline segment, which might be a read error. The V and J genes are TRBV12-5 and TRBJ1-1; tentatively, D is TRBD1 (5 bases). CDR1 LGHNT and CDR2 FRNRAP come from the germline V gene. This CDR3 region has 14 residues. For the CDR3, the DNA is TGTGCTAGTGGATTGGGCGGGGGTAACACTGAAGCTTTCTTT. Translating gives CASGLGGGNTEAFF.

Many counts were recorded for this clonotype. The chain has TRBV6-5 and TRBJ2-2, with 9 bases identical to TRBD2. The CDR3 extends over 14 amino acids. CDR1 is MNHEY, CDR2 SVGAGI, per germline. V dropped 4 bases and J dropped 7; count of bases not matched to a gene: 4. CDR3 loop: CASSWTSAGGELFF. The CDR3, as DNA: TGTGCCAGCAGTTGGACTAGCGCGGGCGGGGAGCTGTTTTTT.

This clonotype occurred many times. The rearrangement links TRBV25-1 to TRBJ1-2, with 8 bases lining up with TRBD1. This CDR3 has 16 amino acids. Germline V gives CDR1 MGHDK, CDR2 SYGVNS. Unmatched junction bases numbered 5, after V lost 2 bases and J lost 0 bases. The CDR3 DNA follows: TGTGCCAGCAGTGAAGACTACAGGGGGACTAACTATGGCTACACCTTC. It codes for CASSEDYRGTNYGYTF.

The CDR3 here is CATSRGSAGLGPWPQHF. Written as DNA, the CDR3 is TGTGCCACCAGCAGGGGATCGGCGGGTCTTGGGCCTTGGCCCCAGCATTTT. The chain carries TRBV15 and TRBJ1-5; D unclear. V lost 3 bases and J 9 bases, leaving 24 bases between the germline ends. Germline CDR1 LNHNV, CDR2 YYDKDF (reference sequence). The CDR3 runs to 17 residues.

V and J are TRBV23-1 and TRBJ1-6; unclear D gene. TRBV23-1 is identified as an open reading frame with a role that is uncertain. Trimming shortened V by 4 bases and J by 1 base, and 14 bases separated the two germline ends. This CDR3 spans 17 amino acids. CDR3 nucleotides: TGCGCCAGCAGTCCAAGACATAATCTTTCCTATAATTCACCCCTCCACTTT. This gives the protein CASSPRHNLSYNSPLHF.

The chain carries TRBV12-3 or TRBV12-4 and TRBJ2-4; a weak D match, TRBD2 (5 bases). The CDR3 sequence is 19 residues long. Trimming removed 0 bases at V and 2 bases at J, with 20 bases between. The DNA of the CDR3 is TGTGCCAGCAGTTTAGCGTTGTTCGAGGGAAGGAGGACCAAAAACATTCAGTACTTC. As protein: CASSLALFEGRRTKNIQYF.

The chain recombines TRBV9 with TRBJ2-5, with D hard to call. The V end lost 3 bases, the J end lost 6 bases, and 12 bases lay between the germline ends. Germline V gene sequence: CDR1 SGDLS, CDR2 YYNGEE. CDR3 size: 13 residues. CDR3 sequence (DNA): TGTGCCAGCAGCGCTGCCCCCTTCCAGACCCAGTACTTC. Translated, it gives CASSAAPFQTQYF. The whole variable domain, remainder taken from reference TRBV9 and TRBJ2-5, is DSGVTQTPKHLITATGQRVTLRCSPRSGDLSVYWYQQSLDQGLQFLIQYYNGEERAKGNILERFSAQQFPDLHSELNLSSLELGDSALYFCASSAAPFQTQYFGPGTRLLVL.

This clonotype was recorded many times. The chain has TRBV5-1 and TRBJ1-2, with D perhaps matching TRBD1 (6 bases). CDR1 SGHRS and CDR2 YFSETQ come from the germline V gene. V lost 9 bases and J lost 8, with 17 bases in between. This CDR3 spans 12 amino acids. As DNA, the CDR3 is TGCGCCACTAAACAGGGTGAGGAGGGCTACACCTTC. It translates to CATKQGEEGYTF.

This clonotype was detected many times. This CDR3 reads CASSYPWWDQGLPEQFF. As DNA, the CDR3 is TGTGCCAGCAGTTACCCTTGGTGGGACCAGGGACTGCCTGAGCAGTTCTTC. This chain joins TRBV6-2 or TRBV6-3 and TRBJ2-1, with a weak D call TRBD2 (6 bases). Germline CDR1 and CDR2: MNHEY and SVGEGT. CDR3 length: 17 residues. Trimming left V 2 bases short and J 9 bases short, with 23 bases between.

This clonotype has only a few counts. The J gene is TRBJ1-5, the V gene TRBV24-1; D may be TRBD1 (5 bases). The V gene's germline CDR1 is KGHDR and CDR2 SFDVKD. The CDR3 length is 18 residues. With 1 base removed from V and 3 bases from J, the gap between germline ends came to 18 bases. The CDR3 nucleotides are TGTGCCACCAGTGATTTAGCGGCAGGGAGTTGGAACAATCAGCCCCAGCATTTT. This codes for CATSDLAAGSWNNQPQHF.

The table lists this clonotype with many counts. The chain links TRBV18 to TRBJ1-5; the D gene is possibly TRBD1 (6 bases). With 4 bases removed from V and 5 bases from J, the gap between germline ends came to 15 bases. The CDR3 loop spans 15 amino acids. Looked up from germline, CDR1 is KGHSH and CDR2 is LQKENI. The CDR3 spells CASSHGGNRDQPQHF. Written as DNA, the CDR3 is TGTGCCAGCTCACACGGCGGGAACAGGGATCAGCCCCAGCATTTT.

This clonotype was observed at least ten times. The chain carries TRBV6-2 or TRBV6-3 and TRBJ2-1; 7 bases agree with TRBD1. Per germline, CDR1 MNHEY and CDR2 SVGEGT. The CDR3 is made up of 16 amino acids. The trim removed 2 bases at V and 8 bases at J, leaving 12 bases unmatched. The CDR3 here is CASSYGIARGKDEQFF. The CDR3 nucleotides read TGTGCCAGCAGTTACGGGATCGCCAGGGGGAAGGATGAGCAGTTCTTC.

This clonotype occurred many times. CDR3 bases: TGTGCCAGCAGTCGCCCGGGACAGCTTATATCTGGGGCCAACGTCCTGACTTTC. This translates into CASSRPGQLISGANVLTF. This chain joins TRBV6-2 or TRBV6-3 and TRBJ2-6; 7 nucleotides line up with TRBD1. The length of the CDR3 is 18 residues. V dropped 5 bases and J dropped 1; count of bases not matched to a gene: 11. Per germline, CDR1 MNHEY and CDR2 SVGEGT.

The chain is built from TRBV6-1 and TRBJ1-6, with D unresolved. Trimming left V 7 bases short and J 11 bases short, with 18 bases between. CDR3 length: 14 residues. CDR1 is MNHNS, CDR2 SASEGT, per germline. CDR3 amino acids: CASTYQEGFTPLHF. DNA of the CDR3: TGTGCCAGCACCTACCAAGAAGGGTTTACACCCCTCCACTTT.

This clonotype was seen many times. In DNA form, the CDR3 reads TGCGCCAGCAGGAGGGTGCTGAACACTGAAGCTTTCTTT. Amino acids: CASRRVLNTEAFF. V usage is TRBV5-1 and J usage is TRBJ1-1; D uncertain. V lost 5 bases and J lost 0, with 8 bases in between. The CDR3 runs to 13 residues. Germline assignment: CDR1 SGHRS and CDR2 YFSETQ. The whole variable domain, remainder taken from reference TRBV5-1 and TRBJ1-1, is KAGVTQTPRYLIKTRGQQVTLSCSPISGHRSVSWYQQTPGQGLQFLFEYFSETQRNKGNFPGRFSGRQFSNSRSEMNVSTLELGDSALYLCASRRVLNTEAFFGQGTRLTVV.

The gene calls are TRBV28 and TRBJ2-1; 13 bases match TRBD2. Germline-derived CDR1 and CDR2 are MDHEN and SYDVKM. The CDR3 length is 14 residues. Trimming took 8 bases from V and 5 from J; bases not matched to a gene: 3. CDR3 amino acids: CASRGLAGNNEQFF. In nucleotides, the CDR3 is TGTGCCAGCCGGGGACTAGCGGGGAACAATGAGCAGTTCTTC.

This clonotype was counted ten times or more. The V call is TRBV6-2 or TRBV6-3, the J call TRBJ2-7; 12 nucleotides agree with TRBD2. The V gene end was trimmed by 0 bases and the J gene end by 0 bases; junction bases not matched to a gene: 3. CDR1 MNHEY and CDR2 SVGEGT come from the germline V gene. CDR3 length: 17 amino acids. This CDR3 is CASSYSRTSGASYEQYV. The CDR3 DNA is TGTGCCAGCAGTTACTCGAGGACTAGCGGGGCCTCCTACGAGCAGTACGTC.

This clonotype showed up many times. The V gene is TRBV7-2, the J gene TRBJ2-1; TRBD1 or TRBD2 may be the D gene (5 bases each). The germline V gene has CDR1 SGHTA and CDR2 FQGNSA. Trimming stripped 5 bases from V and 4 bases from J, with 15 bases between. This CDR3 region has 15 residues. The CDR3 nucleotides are TGTGCCAGCAGCAAAATCGGGGCCCCGTACAATGAGCAGTTCTTC. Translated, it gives CASSKIGAPYNEQFF.

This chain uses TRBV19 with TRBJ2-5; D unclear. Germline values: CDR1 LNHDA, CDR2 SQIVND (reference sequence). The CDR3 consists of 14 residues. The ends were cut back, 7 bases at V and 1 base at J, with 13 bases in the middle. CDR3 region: CASIMTVIQETQYF. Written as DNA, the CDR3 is TGTGCCAGTATTATGACGGTTATCCAAGAGACCCAGTACTTC.

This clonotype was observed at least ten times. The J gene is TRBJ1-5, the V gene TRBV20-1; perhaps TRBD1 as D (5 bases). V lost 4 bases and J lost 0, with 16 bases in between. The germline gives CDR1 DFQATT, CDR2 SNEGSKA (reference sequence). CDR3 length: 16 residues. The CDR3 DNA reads TGCAGTGCTAAATTATCCTCAGGGATTAGCAATCAGCCCCAGCATTTT. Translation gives CSAKLSSGISNQPQHF.